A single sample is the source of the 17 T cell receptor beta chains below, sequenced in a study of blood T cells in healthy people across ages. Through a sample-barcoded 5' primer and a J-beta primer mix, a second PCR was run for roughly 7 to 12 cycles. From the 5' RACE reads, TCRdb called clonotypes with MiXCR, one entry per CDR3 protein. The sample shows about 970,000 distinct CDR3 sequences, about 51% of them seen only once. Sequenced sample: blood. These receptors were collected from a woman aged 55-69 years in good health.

The chain's CDR3 is CASRRGLEEKLFF. CDR3 coding DNA: TGTGCCAGCAGAAGGGGATTAGAAGAAAAACTGTTTTTT. The J gene is TRBJ1-4, the V gene TRBV2, with D possibly being TRBD1 (5 bases). The CDR3 covers 13 residues. V lost 6 bases, J lost 8 bases, and 13 bases lay in between. Germline CDR1 is SNHLY and CDR2 is FYNNEI. The full variable domain, rest sourced from reference TRBV2 and TRBJ1-4, is EPEVTQTPSHQVTQMGQEVILRCVPISNHLYFYWYRQILGQKVEFLVSFYNNEISEKSEIFDDQFSVERPDGSNFTLKIRSTKLEDSAMYFCASRRGLEEKLFFGSGTQLSVL.

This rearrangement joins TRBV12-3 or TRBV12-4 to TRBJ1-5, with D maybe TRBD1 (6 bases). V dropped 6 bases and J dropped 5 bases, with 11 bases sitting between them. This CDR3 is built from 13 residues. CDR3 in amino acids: CASRGQSHQPQHF. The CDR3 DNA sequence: TGTGCCAGCAGAGGACAGTCGCATCAGCCCCAGCATTTT.

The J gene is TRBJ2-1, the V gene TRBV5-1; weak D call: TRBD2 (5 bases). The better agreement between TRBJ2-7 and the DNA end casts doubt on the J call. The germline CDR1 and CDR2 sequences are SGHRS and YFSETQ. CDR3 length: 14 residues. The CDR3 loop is CASSLGWAGNEQYF. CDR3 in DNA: TGCGCCAGCAGCCTCGGCTGGGCGGGTAATGAGCAGTACTTC.

CDR3 nucleotides: TGTGCCACCAGCAGAGATTTTTTAAAGAATACGGGCTACACCTTC. As protein: CATSRDFLKNTGYTF. V and J are TRBV15 and TRBJ1-2; no clear D. Germline V gene sequence: CDR1 LNHNV, CDR2 YYDKDF (reference sequence). V shed 0 bases and J shed 8 bases, with 16 bases lying between them. The CDR3 totals 15 residues.

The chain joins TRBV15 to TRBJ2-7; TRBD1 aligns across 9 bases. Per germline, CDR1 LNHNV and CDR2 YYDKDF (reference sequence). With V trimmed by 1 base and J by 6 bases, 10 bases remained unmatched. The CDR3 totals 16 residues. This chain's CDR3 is CATSRGTGTGMSEQYF. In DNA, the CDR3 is TGTGCCACCAGCAGAGGAACCGGGACAGGGATGTCCGAGCAGTACTTC.

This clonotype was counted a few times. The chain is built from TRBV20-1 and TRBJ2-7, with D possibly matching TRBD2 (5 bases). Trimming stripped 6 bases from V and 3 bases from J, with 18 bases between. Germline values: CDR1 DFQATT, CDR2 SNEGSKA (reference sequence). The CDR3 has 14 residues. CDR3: CSATTPGRGYEQYF. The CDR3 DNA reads TGCAGTGCCACCACACCCGGACGGGGCTACGAGCAGTACTTC.

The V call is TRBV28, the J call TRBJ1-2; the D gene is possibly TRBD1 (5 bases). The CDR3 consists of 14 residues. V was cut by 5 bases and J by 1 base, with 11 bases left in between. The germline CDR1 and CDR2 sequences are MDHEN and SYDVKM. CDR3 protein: CASSTGPYNYGYTF. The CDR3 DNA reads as TGTGCCAGCAGTACAGGACCATATAACTATGGCTACACCTTC.

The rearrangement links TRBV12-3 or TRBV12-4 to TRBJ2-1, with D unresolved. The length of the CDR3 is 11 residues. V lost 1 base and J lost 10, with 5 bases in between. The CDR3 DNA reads TGTGCCAGCAGTTTAGGCGAGGAGCAGTTCTTC. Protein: CASSLGEEQFF.

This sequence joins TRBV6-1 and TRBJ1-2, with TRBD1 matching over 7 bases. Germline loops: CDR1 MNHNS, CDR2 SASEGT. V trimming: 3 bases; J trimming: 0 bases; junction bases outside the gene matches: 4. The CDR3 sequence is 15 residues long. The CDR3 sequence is CASSDPGTANYGYTF. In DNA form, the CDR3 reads TGTGCCAGCAGTGACCCCGGGACAGCTAACTATGGCTACACCTTC.

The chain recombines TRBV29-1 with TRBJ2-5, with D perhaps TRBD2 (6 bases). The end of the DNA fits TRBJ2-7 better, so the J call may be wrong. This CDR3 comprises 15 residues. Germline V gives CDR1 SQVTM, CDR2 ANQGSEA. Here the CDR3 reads CSVEVPSRRRGEQYF. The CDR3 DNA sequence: TGCAGCGTTGAGGTCCCTAGCAGGAGGAGGGGCGAGCAGTACTTC.

CDR3 sequence reads: CASSLEGLWTQNNEQFF. Here the CDR3 DNA reads TGTGCCAGCAGCTTGGAGGGCTTATGGACCCAAAACAATGAGCAGTTCTTC. V and J are TRBV5-6 and TRBJ2-1; D gene ambiguous. Trimming stripped 0 bases from V and 5 bases from J, with 18 bases between. Germline loops: CDR1 SGHDT, CDR2 YYEEEE. There are 17 residues in the CDR3.

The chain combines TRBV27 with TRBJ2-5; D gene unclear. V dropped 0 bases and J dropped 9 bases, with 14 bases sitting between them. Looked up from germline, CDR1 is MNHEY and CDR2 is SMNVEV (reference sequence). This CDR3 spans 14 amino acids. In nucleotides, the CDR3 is TGTGCCAGCAGTTTATCGCGCGGTTCTTCGGCCCAGTACTTC. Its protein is CASSLSRGSSAQYF.

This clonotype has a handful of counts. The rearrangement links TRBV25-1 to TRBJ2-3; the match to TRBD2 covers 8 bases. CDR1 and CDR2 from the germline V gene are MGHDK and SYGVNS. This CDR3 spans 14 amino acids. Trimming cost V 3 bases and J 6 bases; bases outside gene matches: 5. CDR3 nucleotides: TGTGCCAGCAGTGAGCCACTAGCGGCCGATACGCAGTATTTT. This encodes CASSEPLAADTQYF.

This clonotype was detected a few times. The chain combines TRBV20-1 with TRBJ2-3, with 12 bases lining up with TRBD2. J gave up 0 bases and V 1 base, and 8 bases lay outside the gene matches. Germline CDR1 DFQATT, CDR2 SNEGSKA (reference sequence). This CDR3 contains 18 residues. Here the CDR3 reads CSARGGASGRASTDTQYF. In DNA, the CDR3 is TGCAGTGCTAGAGGCGGAGCTAGCGGGAGGGCTAGCACAGATACGCAGTATTTT.

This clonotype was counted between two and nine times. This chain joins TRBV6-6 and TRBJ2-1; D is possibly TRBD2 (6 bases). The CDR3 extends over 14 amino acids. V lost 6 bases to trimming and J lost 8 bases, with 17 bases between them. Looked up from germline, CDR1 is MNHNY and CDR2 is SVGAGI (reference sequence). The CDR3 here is CASRGGRGGYEQFF. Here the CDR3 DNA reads TGTGCCAGCAGAGGAGGGCGGGGCGGGTATGAGCAGTTCTTC.

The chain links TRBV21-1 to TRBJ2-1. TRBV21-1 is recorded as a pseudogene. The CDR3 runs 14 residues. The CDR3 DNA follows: TGTGCCAGCAGCAAAGGAAGTTGCTACAATGAGCAGTTCTTC. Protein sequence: CASSKGSCYNEQFF.

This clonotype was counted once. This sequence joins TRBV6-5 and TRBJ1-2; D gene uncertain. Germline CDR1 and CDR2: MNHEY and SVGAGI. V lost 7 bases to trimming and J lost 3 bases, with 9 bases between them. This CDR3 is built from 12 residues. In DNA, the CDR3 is TGTGCCAGCAAGAAGGGCGACTATGGCTACACCTTC. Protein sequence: CASKKGDYGYTF.